One and the same sample provided the 5 T cell receptor beta chains below, sequenced in a study of blood T cell repertoires in COVID-19. The method was immunoSEQ multiplex PCR; TCRdb's version includes in-frame clones alone and lacks a portion of them. The data contain some 220,000 clones, 65% to 85% of them singletons. The sample consisted of peripheral blood. The receptors derive from a human donor in a cohort sampled during active COVID-19.

This rearrangement joins TRBV6-5 to TRBJ2-3; D gene ambiguous. Germline values: CDR1 MNHEY, CDR2 SVGAGI. The CDR3 runs 13 residues. Trimming pared 10 bases from V and 2 bases from J, leaving 13 bases between. The CDR3 coding sequence is TGTGCCACCAGAACCAGTAACACAGATACGCAGTATTTT. Its translation is CATRTSNTDTQYF.

The chain couples TRBV6-2 or TRBV6-3 to TRBJ2-5; D is ambiguous. The CDR3 runs 14 residues. Germline assignment: CDR1 MNHEY and CDR2 SVGEGT. Trimming left V 2 bases short and J 1 base short, with 8 bases between. CDR3 DNA: TGTGCCAGCAGTTACATCCGGTTCCAAGAGACCCAGTACTTC. This codes for CASSYIRFQETQYF.

This clone was detected ten times or more. V gene TRBV11-3 combines with J gene TRBJ2-7; D uncertain. The V and J ends lost 0 bases and 4 bases respectively, with 13 bases between them. CDR3 length: 15 residues. The germline gives CDR1 SGHNT, CDR2 YENEEA. The CDR3 DNA sequence: TGTGCCAGCAGCTTAGAAGGCGGTTCTAGATACGAGCAGTACTTC. Translated, it gives CASSLEGGSRYEQYF.

This chain uses TRBV12-3 or TRBV12-4 with TRBJ1-1, with 8 nucleotides matching TRBD1. There are 12 residues in the CDR3. The V and J ends lost 5 bases and 7 bases, in that order; junction bases with no gene match: 3. CDR3 bases: TGTGCCAGCAGTGGCAGGGGGCGTGAAGCTTTCTTT. This codes for CASSGRGREAFF.

The chain combines TRBV7-2 with TRBJ2-1; 14 nucleotides align to TRBD2. Germline V gives CDR1 SGHTA, CDR2 FQGNSA. After removal of 5 bases from V and 12 bases from J, the junction contained 12 bases not matched to a gene. The CDR3 consists of 16 residues. The DNA of the CDR3 is TGTGCCAGCAGCGTAGAAGGGACTAGCGGGGGAAGAGCGCAGTTCTTC. It specifies CASSVEGTSGGRAQFF.